These T cell receptor beta chains were read from a single sample in a study of cytomegalovirus exposure and HLA in healthy donors. TCRdb keeps only in-frame clones here, not all; method: immunoSEQ multiplex PCR. The sample lists some 250,000 clones; about four fifths were seen once. Sequenced material: PBMCs. Receptor source: a woman aged 40 to 50 in good health and CMV-seropositive. CDR3s include the opening cysteine and the closing phenylalanine or tryptophan. D genes are given only for firm matches. Some rows have no size entry. The others give once, few or many, or a class for an expanded clone.

v_gene	d_gene	abundance	j_gene	CDR3nt	CDR3aa
TRBV9	NA	NA	TRBJ1-2	TGTGCCAGCAGCGCAAGCCCTATCTATGGCTACACCTTC	CASSASPIYGYTF
TRBV7-3	TRBD2	NA	TRBJ2-1	TGTGCCAGCAGCTTACCCGGGACTAGGTTTAATGAGCAGTTCTTC	CASSLPGTRFNEQFF
TRBV19	NA	once	TRBJ2-2	TGTGCCAGTAGTATTGGCCCCATAGGGGCGGGGCCGAACACCGGGGAGCTGTTTTTT	CASSIGPIGAGPNTGELFF
TRBV11-1	TRBD2	NA	TRBJ2-5	TGTGCCAGCAGCTTCAATAGCGGGGGGGCCGGGGAGACCCAGTACTTC	CASSFNSGGAGETQYF
TRBV7-2	TRBD1	NA	TRBJ1-6	TGTGCCAGCAGCTTAACGGGACAGGGGATAGGTACACCCCTCCACTTT	CASSLTGQGIGTPLHF
TRBV11-1	NA	NA	TRBJ2-1	TGTGCCAGCAGCCCCGTGCTAGCGAACGTCTACAATGAGCAGTTCTTC	CASSPVLANVYNEQFF
TRBV5-1	TRBD2	NA	TRBJ2-1	TGCGCCAGCAGCCCGACGTTGTCTAGCGGTTACAATGAGCAGTTCTTC	CASSPTLSSGYNEQFF
TRBV10-3	NA	NA	TRBJ1-2	TGTGCCATCAGTGAAATTGGCAGGGGCGACTATGGCTACACCTTC	CAISEIGRGDYGYTF
TRBV28	TRBD1	NA	TRBJ1-6	TGTGCCACCGGGACAGGGTATTCACCCCTCCACTTT	CATGTGYSPLHF
TRBV5-6	TRBD1	NA	TRBJ1-1	TGTGCCAGCAGCTCGGGACAGCTGAACACTGAAGCTTTCTTT	CASSSGQLNTEAFF
TRBV7-8	NA	NA	TRBJ1-3	TGTGCCAGCAGCCCGTCTTTGAATACTGTAAACACCATATATTTT	CASSPSLNTVNTIYF
TRBV7-2	NA	NA	TRBJ2-2	TGTGCCAGCAGCTTAGGTCAGGGAATCACCGGGGAGCTGTTTTTT	CASSLGQGITGELFF
TRBV18	NA	NA	TRBJ1-2	TGTGCCAGCTCCGGCCAGGGCAGGGATTATGGCTACACCTTC	CASSGQGRDYGYTF
TRBV7-6	NA	NA	TRBJ1-5	TGTGCCAGCAGTTACAGGTTCAGTCAGCCCCAGCATTTT	CASSYRFSQPQHF
TRBV4-1	NA	NA	TRBJ1-1	TGCGCCAGCAGCCAAGGTTCAGGTCGGACTGAAGCTTTCTTT	CASSQGSGRTEAFF
TRBV21-1	NA	NA	TRBJ2-7	TGTGCCAGCAGCGTCGGGACAGGGGTATACGAGCAGTACTTC	CASSVGTGVYEQYF
TRBV7-9	TRBD1	NA	TRBJ1-2	TGTGCCAGCAGCGCGGGACAGGGAAGCTATGGCTACACCTTC	CASSAGQGSYGYTF
TRBV9	NA	NA	TRBJ1-1	TGTGCCAGCAGCGTAAGCATCAAGGAGACTGAAGCTTTCTTT	CASSVSIKETEAFF
TRBV27	TRBD2	NA	TRBJ2-2	TGTGCCAGCAGTGTGACTGGGACTAGCGGGAGGAAAGACACCGGGGAGCTGTTTTTT	CASSVTGTSGRKDTGELFF
TRBV19	NA	NA	TRBJ1-3	TGTGCCAGTACCCCCCCCGGGGGAAGAACTGGAAACACCATATATTTT	CASTPPGGRTGNTIYF
TRBV6-5	NA	NA	TRBJ2-7	TGTGCCAGCAGTTACGGTCGTTCGAGCTCCTACGAGCAGTACTTC	CASSYGRSSSYEQYF
TRBV5-5	NA	NA	TRBJ1-1	TGTGCCAGCAGCTTGGGGGGGCTTGAGCTTACTGAAGCTTTCTTT	CASSLGGLELTEAFF
TRBV19	TRBD2	few	TRBJ2-1	TGTGCCAGTAACCCTCGGGGGAGGGGCAGTGCCTACAATGAGCAGTTCTTC	CASNPRGRGSAYNEQFF
TRBV5-5	NA	NA	TRBJ2-1	TGTGCCAGCAGCTTGGAGCTCACCAATGAGCAGTTCTTC	CASSLELTNEQFF
TRBV7-9	TRBD2	NA	TRBJ2-7	TGTGCCAGCAGCCGACTAGCGGGGGAGGAGTACGAGCAGTACTTC	CASSRLAGEEYEQYF
TRBV20-1	NA	NA	TRBJ1-2	TGCAGTGCCGGTTTTAGGAGGGGCTACACCTTC	CSAGFRRGYTF
TRBV20-1	TRBD1	NA	TRBJ1-2	TGCAGTGTGGGGACAGGGTATGGCTACACCTTC	CSVGTGYGYTF
TRBV2	NA	few	TRBJ1-6	TGTGCCAGCAGGGGAGATTCACCCCTCCACTTT	CASRGDSPLHF
TRBV6-5	NA	NA	TRBJ1-5	TGTGCCAGCAAAGGATTAGGGGCCCTTTTTCCCCAGCATTTT	CASKGLGALFPQHF
TRBV9	NA	NA	TRBJ2-5	TGTGCCAGCAGCGTACAGGGGAGCCAAGAGACCCAGTACTTC	CASSVQGSQETQYF
TRBV4-1	NA	NA	TRBJ1-1	TGCGCCAGCAGCCATCCCGGGACACGGAACACTGAAGCTTTCTTT	CASSHPGTRNTEAFF
TRBV7-9	TRBD1	NA	TRBJ1-2	TGTGCCAGCAGTTGGGACAGGGAAGGCTACACCTTC	CASSWDREGYTF
TRBV25-1	NA	once	TRBJ2-7	TGTGCCAGCAGAACCTTATACGGCTACGAGCAGTACTTC	CASRTLYGYEQYF